Each of the 20 T cell receptor beta chains below was sequenced from the same sample in a study of shared clonotypes between healthy human individuals. Some clones are missing from TCRdb's copy, which holds only in-frame ones; the method was immunoSEQ multiplex PCR. This table has roughly 2,000,000 clones, around 93% appearing once. CD45RO negativity and positive selection for CCR7 defined naive CD8 cells, a population that excluded terminally differentiated effector memory CD45RA+ cells. The specimen sequenced was naive CD8+ T cells from PBMCs. The receptors shown here come from a man between 18 and 29 years old in good health. Some clones in this sample may be carry-over from other donors' samples.

This clone was found once. The chain employs TRBV7-2 and TRBJ2-7; possibly TRBD1 for D (6 bases). Germline CDR1 is SGHTA and CDR2 is FQGNSA. This CDR3 contains 15 residues. Trimming shortened V by 5 bases and J by 3 bases, and 17 bases separated the two germline ends. CDR3 DNA: TGTGCCAGCAGCCCCGAGGGGACACCTTACTACGAGCAGTACTTC. Its protein product is CASSPEGTPYYEQYF.

The chain is built from TRBV4-1 and TRBJ2-7; 8 bases are shared with TRBD1. The germline V gene encodes CDR1 MGHRA and CDR2 YSYEKL. The CDR3 consists of 17 residues. With V trimmed by 3 bases and J by 4 bases, 14 bases remained unmatched. CDR3 bases: TGCGCCAGCAGCCAGGAGCCACCGGGACAGGTAACGTACGAGCAGTACTTC. This gives the protein CASSQEPPGQVTYEQYF.

V is TRBV25-1 and J is TRBJ2-7; 9 positions match TRBD1. In germline, CDR1 is MGHDK, CDR2 SYGVNS. Trimming took 5 bases from V and 6 from J; bases not matched to a gene: 8. This CDR3 contains 14 residues. CDR3 nucleotide sequence: TGTGCCAGCAGTAGTGGGACAGGGCCCTTCGAGCAGTACTTC. Residues: CASSSGTGPFEQYF.

The chain combines TRBV5-6 with TRBJ2-3; no firm D call. CDR1 is SGHDT and CDR2 is YYEEEE in the germline V gene. The CDR3 is 14 residues long. Trimming cost V 5 bases and J 5 bases, with 15 bases left between them. The CDR3 coding sequence is TGTGCCAGCAGGATGGGTACTTCGAGAGATACGCAGTATTTT. This encodes CASRMGTSRDTQYF.

The chain couples TRBV11-2 to TRBJ2-2, with D perhaps TRBD2 (5 bases). The CDR3 runs 16 residues. The germline gives CDR1 SGHAT, CDR2 FQNNGV. Deletions cut 2 bases from V and 1 base from J, with 11 bases between. The DNA of the CDR3 is TGTGCCAGCAGCTTACTCCCTAGCCTGAACACCGGGGAGCTGTTTTTT. Translation gives CASSLLPSLNTGELFF.

The chain carries TRBV7-9 and TRBJ1-3, with a weak D call TRBD1 (6 bases). The germline gives CDR1 SEHNR, CDR2 FQNEAQ (reference sequence). The ends were cut back, 11 bases at V and 2 bases at J, with 13 bases in the middle. The CDR3 runs 13 residues. The CDR3 sequence: CAVRGETGNTIYF. Written as DNA, the CDR3 is TGTGCCGTTAGGGGGGAGACTGGAAACACCATATATTTT.

Notes on this clone: Other nucleotide sequences from this sample produce the same CDR3. The chain links TRBV28 to TRBJ1-1; a weak D match, TRBD1 (6 bases). V was trimmed by 6 bases and J by 7 bases, leaving 9 bases between them. The germline V gene encodes CDR1 MDHEN and CDR2 SYDVKM. The length of the CDR3 is 11 residues. The CDR3 nucleotides read TGTGCCAGCAGCTCGGACAGTGAAGCTTTCTTT. It translates to CASSSDSEAFF.

This clone occurred a few times. CDR3 nucleotide sequence: TGTGCCAGTGATGGGGGCTCGGACACTGAAGCTTTCTTT. It is translated as CASDGGSDTEAFF. This chain connects TRBV19 to TRBJ1-1; possibly TRBD1 for D (6 bases). Per the germline V gene, CDR1 is LNHDA and CDR2 is SQIVND (reference sequence). Trimming left V 8 bases short and J 3 bases short, with 13 bases between. The CDR3 extends over 13 amino acids.

The chain couples TRBV6-5 to TRBJ2-1; TRBD2 agrees at 10 bases. CDR1 is MNHEY and CDR2 is SVGAGI in the germline V gene. V lost 4 bases, J lost 2 bases, and 2 bases stayed unmatched. The CDR3 consists of 15 residues. CDR3 sequence: CASSLSGRAYNEQFF. CDR3 nucleotide sequence: TGTGCCAGCAGTTTAAGCGGGAGGGCCTACAATGAGCAGTTCTTC.

Here the CDR3 DNA reads TGTGCTAGTGGTTTGATTAGAGCGGGAGACAGCTTGGGTGAGCAGTTCTTC. It yields the protein CASGLIRAGDSLGEQFF. The V gene is TRBV12-5, the J gene TRBJ2-1; 8 bases map to TRBD2. The germline gives CDR1 LGHNT, CDR2 FRNRAP. This CDR3 has 17 amino acids. Trimming took 2 bases from V and 9 from J; bases not matched to a gene: 15.

This chain joins TRBV7-9 and TRBJ1-6; no definite D call. CDR3 size: 16 residues. V was shortened by 0 bases and J by 9 bases, with 15 bases between the two germline ends. Germline CDR1 is SEHNR and CDR2 is FQNEAQ (reference sequence). CDR3 nucleotide sequence: TGTGCCAGCAGCTTAGCTCCCGGAGTTAGTGGTTCACCCCTCCACTTT. This codes for CASSLAPGVSGSPLHF.

J is TRBJ2-7 and V is TRBV9, with D possibly being TRBD2 (5 bases). V was trimmed by 4 bases and J by 2 bases, leaving 13 bases between them. Germline-derived CDR1 and CDR2 are SGDLS and YYNGEE. The CDR3 has 14 residues. The CDR3 is CASSPHPGTYEQYF. Here the CDR3 DNA reads TGTGCCAGCAGCCCCCACCCCGGGACCTACGAGCAGTACTTC.

The J gene is TRBJ2-3, the V gene TRBV7-9; TRBD2 matches at 11 bases. Germline V gene sequence: CDR1 SEHNR, CDR2 FQNEAQ (reference sequence). The length of the CDR3 is 17 residues. J lost 3 bases, V lost 1 base, and 6 bases had no gene match. This CDR3 reads CASSLVVLAGGTDTQYF. CDR3 DNA sequence: TGTGCCAGCAGCTTAGTCGTGCTAGCGGGAGGTACAGATACGCAGTATTTT. Filled out from reference TRBV7-9 and TRBJ2-3, the complete variable domain reads DTGVSQNPRHKITKRGQNVTFRCDPISEHNRLYWYRQTLGQGPEFLTYFQNEAQLEKSRLLSDRFSAERPKGSFSTLEIQRTEQGDSAMYLCASSLVVLAGGTDTQYFGPGTRLTVL.

The chain joins TRBV2 to TRBJ1-1, with D unclear. V lost 6 bases and J lost 4, with 15 bases in between. This CDR3 comprises 14 residues. CDR1 and CDR2 (germline): SNHLY, FYNNEI. The CDR3 region is CASRDLFGVTEAFF. CDR3 DNA: TGTGCCAGCAGGGACCTTTTTGGTGTCACTGAAGCTTTCTTT. The variable domain in full, completed from reference TRBV2 and TRBJ1-1, reads EPEVTQTPSHQVTQMGQEVILRCVPISNHLYFYWYRQILGQKVEFLVSFYNNEISEKSEIFDDQFSVERPDGSNFTLKIRSTKLEDSAMYFCASRDLFGVTEAFFGQGTRLTVV.

The genes are TRBV5-4 and TRBJ1-4, with D possibly TRBD1 on 5 matching bases. CDR3 length: 15 residues. V lost 0 bases and J 4 bases, leaving 10 bases between the germline ends. Germline assignment: CDR1 SGHNT and CDR2 YYREEE (reference sequence). The CDR3 bases are TGTGCCAGCAGCTTGGGGCCAGGGTATAATGAAAAACTGTTTTTT. It translates to CASSLGPGYNEKLFF. Based on the CDR3 plus reference TRBV5-4 and TRBJ1-4, the full variable domain is ETGVTQSPTHLIKTRGQQVTLRCSSQSGHNTVSWYQQALGQGPQFIFQYYREEENGRGNFPPRFSGLQFPNYSSELNVNALELDDSALYLCASSLGPGYNEKLFFGSGTQLSVL.

J is TRBJ2-5 and V is TRBV27; the D gene is possibly TRBD2 (6 bases). CDR1 is MNHEY, CDR2 SMNVEV, per germline (reference sequence). V dropped 5 bases and J dropped 5 bases, with 15 bases sitting between them. This CDR3 has 14 amino acids. DNA of the CDR3: TGTGCCAGCAGTCTCACGGGACTTTGGGAGACCCAGTACTTC. Translated: CASSLTGLWETQYF.

CDR3 bases: TGTGCCAGCAGCAATAGCGGGAGAGGTACCGGGGAGCTGTTTTTT. Its protein is CASSNSGRGTGELFF. This chain links TRBV11-1 with TRBJ2-2; TRBD2 agrees at 9 bases. J lost 5 bases, V lost 5 bases, and 6 bases had no gene match. The CDR3 loop spans 15 amino acids. The V gene's germline CDR1 is SGHAT and CDR2 FQDESV (reference sequence).

This chain uses TRBV7-8 with TRBJ1-1, with D perhaps matching TRBD1 (6 bases). The CDR3 loop spans 15 amino acids. The germline V gene has CDR1 SGHVS and CDR2 FQNEAQ. The V gene lost 5 bases and the J gene lost 2 bases, with 15 bases spanning the gap. The CDR3 spells CASSPEDRTNTEAFF. The CDR3 DNA is TGTGCCAGCAGCCCGGAGGACAGAACTAACACTGAAGCTTTCTTT.

Only one count was recorded for this clone. The chain joins TRBV6-5 to TRBJ2-7, with D perhaps TRBD1 (5 bases). V was clipped by 6 bases and J by 2 bases, with 20 bases between them. CDR1 and CDR2 (germline): MNHEY, SVGAGI. The CDR3 is 16 residues long. DNA for the CDR3: TGTGCCAGCAGCTACAGGTCGAGGACGAACACCTACGAGCAGTACTTC. Amino acid sequence: CASSYRSRTNTYEQYF.

As for this clone: The same CDR3 arises from other DNA sequences in this sample as well. The chain carries TRBV27 and TRBJ2-1, with D tentatively TRBD1 or TRBD2 (5 bases each). The CDR3 covers 14 residues. Germline V lookup: CDR1 MNHEY, CDR2 SMNVEV (reference sequence). V lost 3 bases and J lost 2, with 8 bases in between. CDR3 DNA: TGTGCCAGCAGTTTTGGGGGAACCTACAATGAGCAGTTCTTC. As protein: CASSFGGTYNEQFF.